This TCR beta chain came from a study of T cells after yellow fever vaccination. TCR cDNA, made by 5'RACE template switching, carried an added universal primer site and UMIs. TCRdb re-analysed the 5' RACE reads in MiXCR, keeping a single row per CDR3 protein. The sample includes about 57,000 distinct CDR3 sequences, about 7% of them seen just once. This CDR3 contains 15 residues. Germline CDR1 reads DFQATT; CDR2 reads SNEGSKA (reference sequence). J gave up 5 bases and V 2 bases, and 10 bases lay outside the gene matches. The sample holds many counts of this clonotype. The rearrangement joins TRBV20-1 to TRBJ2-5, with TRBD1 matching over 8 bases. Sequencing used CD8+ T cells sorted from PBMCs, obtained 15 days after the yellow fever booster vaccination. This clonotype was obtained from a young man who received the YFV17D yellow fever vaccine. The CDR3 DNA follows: TGCAGTGCTAGACCAGACAGGGGTGACGGGGAGACCCAGTACTTC. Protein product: CSARPDRGDGETQYF.